The entry below describes one T cell receptor (beta chain). The antigen is not known. This specimen belongs to a study of PD-1 blockade in classical Hodgkin lymphoma. Generated by immunoSEQ multiplex PCR, the TCRdb table keeps only in-frame clones and is missing some. The sample comprises 19,000 or so clones, 75% to 90% of which are singletons, and more than 10% rests with the top ten. Study results and limitations: Whatever underlies the repertoire differences (possibly disease activity or prior therapy) remains undefined.

Described time point: cycle 4 day 1 (C4D1), after 5 to 7 weeks of nivolumab. Each of the patients experienced relapse following autologous stem cell transplantation, and their brentuximab vedotin exposure differed. Germline V gene data show CDR1 as MNHEY and CDR2 as SMNVEV (reference sequence). The V and J ends lost 2 bases and 4 bases respectively, with 11 bases between them. This CDR3 has 14 amino acids. The chain is built from TRBV27 and TRBJ1-2, with D possibly TRBD1 on 6 matching bases. Sequencing was performed on peripheral blood mononuclear cells (PBMCs), taken before the fourth cycle of nivolumab. This sequence was found in a human donor with classical Hodgkin lymphoma. The CDR3 sequence is CASSLQTGSYGYTF. The CDR3 DNA follows: TGTGCCAGCAGTTTACAGACAGGCAGCTATGGCTACACCTTC.